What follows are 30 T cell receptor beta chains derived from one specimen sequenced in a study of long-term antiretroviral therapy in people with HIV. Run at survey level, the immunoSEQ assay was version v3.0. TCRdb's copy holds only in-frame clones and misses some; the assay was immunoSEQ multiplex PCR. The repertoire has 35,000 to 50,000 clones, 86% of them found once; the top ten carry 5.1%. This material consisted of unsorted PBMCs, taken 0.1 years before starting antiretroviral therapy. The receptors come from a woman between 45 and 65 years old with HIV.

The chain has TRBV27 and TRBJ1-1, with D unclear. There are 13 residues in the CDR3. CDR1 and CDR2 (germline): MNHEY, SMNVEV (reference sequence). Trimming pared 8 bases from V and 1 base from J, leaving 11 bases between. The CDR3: CASQKRENTEAFF. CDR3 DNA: TGTGCCAGCCAAAAGAGGGAGAACACTGAAGCTTTCTTT.

The CDR3 DNA sequence: TGTGCCAGCCTACCCCGGGACAGGTACGAGCAGTACTTC. It specifies CASLPRDRYEQYF. V usage is TRBV6-1 and J usage is TRBJ2-7, with TRBD1 matching 8 bases. The ends lost 8 bases at V and 4 bases at J; junction bases unmatched: 7. Germline-derived CDR1 and CDR2 are MNHNS and SASEGT. The CDR3 is 13 amino acids.

CDR3 sequence: CASSSQPDGQGGTQYF. The CDR3 DNA follows: TGTGCCAGCAGCTCCCAACCGGATGGACAGGGGGGGACGCAGTACTTC. V gene TRBV4-2 combines with J gene TRBJ2-7; 10 bases are shared with TRBD1. Germline V gene lookup returns CDR1 LGHNA and CDR2 YNFKEQ. The CDR3 has 16 amino acids. Unmatched junction bases numbered 16, after V lost 5 bases and J lost 9 bases.

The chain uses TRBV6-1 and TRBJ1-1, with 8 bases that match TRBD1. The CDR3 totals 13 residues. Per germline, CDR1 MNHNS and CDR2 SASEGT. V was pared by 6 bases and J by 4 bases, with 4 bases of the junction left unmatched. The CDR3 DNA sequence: TGTGCCAGCAGGAATACAGGGGGCACTGAAGCTTTCTTT. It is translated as CASRNTGGTEAFF.

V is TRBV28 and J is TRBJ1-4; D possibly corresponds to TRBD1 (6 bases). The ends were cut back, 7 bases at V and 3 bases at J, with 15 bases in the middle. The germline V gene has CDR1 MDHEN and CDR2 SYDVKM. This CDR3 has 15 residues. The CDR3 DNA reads TGTGCCAGCACTCCCGGACAGCTTTCTAATGAAAAACTGTTTTTT. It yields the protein CASTPGQLSNEKLFF.

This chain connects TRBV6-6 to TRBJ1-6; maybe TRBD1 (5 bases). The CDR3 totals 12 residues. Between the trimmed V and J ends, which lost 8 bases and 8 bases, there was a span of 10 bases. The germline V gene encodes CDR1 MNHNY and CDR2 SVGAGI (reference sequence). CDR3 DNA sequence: TGTGCCAGCGCTTCGGGGGATTCACCCCTCCACTTT. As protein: CASASGDSPLHF.

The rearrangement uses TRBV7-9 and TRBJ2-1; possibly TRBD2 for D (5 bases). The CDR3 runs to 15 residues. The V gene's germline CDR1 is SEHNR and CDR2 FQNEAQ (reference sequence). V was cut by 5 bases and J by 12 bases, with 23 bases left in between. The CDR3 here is CASSLVVDPESGQFF. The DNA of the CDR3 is TGTGCCAGCAGCCTAGTGGTAGATCCGGAGAGCGGGCAGTTCTTC.

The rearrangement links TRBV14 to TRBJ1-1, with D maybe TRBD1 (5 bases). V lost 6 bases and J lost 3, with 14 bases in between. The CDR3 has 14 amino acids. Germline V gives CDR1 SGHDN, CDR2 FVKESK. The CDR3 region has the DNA TGTGCCAGCAGTCGATTTGGGGGGGACACTGAAGCTTTCTTT. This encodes CASSRFGGDTEAFF.

CDR3 residues: CASSLASFVSRYSPLHF. In DNA form, the CDR3 reads TGTGCCAGCAGCTTGGCTTCTTTCGTCTCCAGATATTCACCCCTCCACTTT. The rearrangement links TRBV5-6 to TRBJ1-6; no clear D gene. Germline values: CDR1 SGHDT, CDR2 YYEEEE. CDR3 length: 17 residues. V shed 0 bases and J shed 8 bases, with 18 bases lying between them.

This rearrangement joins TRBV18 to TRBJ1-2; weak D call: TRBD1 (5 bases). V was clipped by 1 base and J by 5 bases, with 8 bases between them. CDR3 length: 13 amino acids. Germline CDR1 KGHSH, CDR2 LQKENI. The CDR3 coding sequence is TGTGCCAGCTCACCACGAGGGGTTTATGGCTACACCTTC. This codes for CASSPRGVYGYTF.

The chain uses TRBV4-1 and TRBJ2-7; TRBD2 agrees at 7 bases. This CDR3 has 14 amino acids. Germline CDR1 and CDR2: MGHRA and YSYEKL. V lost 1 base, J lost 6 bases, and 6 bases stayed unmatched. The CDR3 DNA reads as TGCGCCAGCAGCCAAGTAGGCGGGGGTGGCGAGCAGTACTTC. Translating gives CASSQVGGGGEQYF.

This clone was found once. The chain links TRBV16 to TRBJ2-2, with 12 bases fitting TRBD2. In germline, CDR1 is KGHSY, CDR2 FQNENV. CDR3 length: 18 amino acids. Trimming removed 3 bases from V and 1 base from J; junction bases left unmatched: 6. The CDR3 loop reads CASSQARTSGVNTGELFF. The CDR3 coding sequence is TGTGCCAGCAGCCAGGCCCGGACTAGCGGGGTGAACACCGGGGAGCTGTTTTTT.

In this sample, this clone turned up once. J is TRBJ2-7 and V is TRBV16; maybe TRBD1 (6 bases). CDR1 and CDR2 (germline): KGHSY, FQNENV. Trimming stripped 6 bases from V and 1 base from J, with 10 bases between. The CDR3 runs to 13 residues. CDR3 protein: CASRLGASYEQYF. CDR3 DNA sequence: TGTGCCAGCAGACTGGGGGCATCCTACGAGCAGTACTTC.

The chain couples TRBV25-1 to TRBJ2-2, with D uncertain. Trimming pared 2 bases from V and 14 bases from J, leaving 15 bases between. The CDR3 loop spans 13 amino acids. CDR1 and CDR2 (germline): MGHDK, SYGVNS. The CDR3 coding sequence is TGTGCCAGCAGTGAAGGTGAACGTAAGGGACTGTTTTTT. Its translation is CASSEGERKGLFF.

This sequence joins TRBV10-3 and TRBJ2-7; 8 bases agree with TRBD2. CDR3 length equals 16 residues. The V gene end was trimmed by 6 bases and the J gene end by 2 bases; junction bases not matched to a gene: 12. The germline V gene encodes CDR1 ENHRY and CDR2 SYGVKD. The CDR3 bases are TGTGCCATCAGCCCCGGGGAGCGGGGGCCGCCCTACGAGCAGTACTTC. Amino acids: CAISPGERGPPYEQYF.

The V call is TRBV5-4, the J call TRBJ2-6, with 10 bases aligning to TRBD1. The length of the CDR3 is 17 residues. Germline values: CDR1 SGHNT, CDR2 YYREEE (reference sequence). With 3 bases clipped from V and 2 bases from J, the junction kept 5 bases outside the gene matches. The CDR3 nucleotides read TGTGCCAGCAGCTCACGGGACAGGGGCGCTGGGGCCAACGTCCTGACTTTC. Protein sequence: CASSSRDRGAGANVLTF.

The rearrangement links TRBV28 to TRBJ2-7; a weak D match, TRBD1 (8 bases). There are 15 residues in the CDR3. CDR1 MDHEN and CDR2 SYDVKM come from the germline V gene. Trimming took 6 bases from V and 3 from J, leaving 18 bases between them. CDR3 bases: TGTGCCAGCAGCTCTATCACAGGGGGGGGCTACGAGCAGTACTTC. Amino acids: CASSSITGGGYEQYF.

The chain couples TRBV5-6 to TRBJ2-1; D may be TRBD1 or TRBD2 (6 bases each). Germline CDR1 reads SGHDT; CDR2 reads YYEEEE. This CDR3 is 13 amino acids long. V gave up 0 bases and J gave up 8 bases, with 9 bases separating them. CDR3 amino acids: CASSLDRDYEQFF. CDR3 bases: TGTGCCAGCAGCTTGGACAGGGACTATGAGCAGTTCTTC.

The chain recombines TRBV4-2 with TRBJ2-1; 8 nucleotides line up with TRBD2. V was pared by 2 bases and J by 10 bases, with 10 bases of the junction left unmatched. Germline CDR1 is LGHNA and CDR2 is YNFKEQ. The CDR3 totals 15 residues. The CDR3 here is CASSQLGGAVREQFF. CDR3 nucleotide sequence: TGTGCCAGCAGCCAACTCGGGGGGGCCGTTAGGGAGCAGTTCTTC.

CDR3 region: CSVVRTGNYGYTF. CDR3 DNA: TGCAGCGTTGTTCGGACAGGGAACTATGGCTACACCTTC. The rearrangement links TRBV29-1 to TRBJ1-2; 8 nucleotides align to TRBD1. The germline V gene encodes CDR1 SQVTM and CDR2 ANQGSEA. V shed 4 bases and J 2 bases; nucleotides not matched to a gene: 3. The CDR3 consists of 13 residues.

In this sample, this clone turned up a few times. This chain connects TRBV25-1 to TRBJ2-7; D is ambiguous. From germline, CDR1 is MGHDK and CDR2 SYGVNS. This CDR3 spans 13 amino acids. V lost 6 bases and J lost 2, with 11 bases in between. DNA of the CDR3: TGTGCCAGCAGAGGGCCTGGAGCCTACGAGCAGTACTTC. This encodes CASRGPGAYEQYF.

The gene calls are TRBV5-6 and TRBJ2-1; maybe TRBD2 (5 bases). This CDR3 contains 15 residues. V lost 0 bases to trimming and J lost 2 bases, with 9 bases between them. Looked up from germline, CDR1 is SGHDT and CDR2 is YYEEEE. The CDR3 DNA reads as TGTGCCAGCAGCTTGGGAGGGAAGGCCTACAATGAGCAGTTCTTC. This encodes CASSLGGKAYNEQFF.

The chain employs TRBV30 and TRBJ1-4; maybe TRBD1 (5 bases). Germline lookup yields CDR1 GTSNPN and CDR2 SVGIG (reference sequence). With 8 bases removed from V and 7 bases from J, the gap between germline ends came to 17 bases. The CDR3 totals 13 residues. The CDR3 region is CAVDSRRGEKLFF. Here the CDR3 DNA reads TGTGCCGTTGACAGCCGACGGGGTGAAAAACTGTTTTTT.

For the CDR3, the DNA is TGTGCCAGTAGACGACAGGGCCCCTATGGCTACACCTTC. This gives the protein CASRRQGPYGYTF. This chain joins TRBV19 and TRBJ1-2, with 7 bases lining up with TRBD1. CDR3 length: 13 residues. The ends lost 6 bases at V and 4 bases at J; junction bases unmatched: 5. CDR1 and CDR2 from the germline V gene are LNHDA and SQIVND (reference sequence).

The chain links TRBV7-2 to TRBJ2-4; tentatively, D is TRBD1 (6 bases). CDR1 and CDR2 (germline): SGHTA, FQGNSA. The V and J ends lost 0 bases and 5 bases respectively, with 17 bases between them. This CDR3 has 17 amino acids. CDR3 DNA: TGTGCCAGCAGCTTAGCTTCTACAGGGTTTGGGGAAAACATTCAGTACTTC. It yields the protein CASSLASTGFGENIQYF.

The CDR3 sequence is CASSLGQAPNTEAFF. As DNA, the CDR3 is TGTGCCAGCAGCTTAGGACAGGCTCCGAACACTGAAGCTTTCTTT. The chain has TRBV11-2 and TRBJ1-1, with D possibly matching TRBD1 (6 bases). The CDR3 sequence is 15 residues long. V was clipped by 1 base and J by 1 base, with 10 bases between them. Germline loops: CDR1 SGHAT, CDR2 FQNNGV.

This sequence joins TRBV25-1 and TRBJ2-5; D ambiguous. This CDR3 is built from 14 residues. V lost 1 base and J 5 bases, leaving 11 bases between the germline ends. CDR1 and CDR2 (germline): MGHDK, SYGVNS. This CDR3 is CASSEFRAQETQYF. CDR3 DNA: TGTGCCAGCAGTGAATTTCGGGCTCAGGAGACCCAGTACTTC.

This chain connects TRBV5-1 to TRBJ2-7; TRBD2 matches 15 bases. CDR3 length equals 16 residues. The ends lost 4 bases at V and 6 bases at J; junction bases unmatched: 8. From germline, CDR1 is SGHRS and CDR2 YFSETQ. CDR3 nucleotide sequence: TGCGCCAGCAGCCCTGGACTAGCGGGGGGGCCTGGCGAGCAGTACTTC. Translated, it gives CASSPGLAGGPGEQYF.

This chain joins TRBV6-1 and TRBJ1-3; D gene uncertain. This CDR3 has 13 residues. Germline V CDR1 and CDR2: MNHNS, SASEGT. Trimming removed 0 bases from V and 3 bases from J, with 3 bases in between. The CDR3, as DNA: TGTGCCAGCAGTGAAGCGGGTGGAAACACCATATATTTT. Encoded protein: CASSEAGGNTIYF.

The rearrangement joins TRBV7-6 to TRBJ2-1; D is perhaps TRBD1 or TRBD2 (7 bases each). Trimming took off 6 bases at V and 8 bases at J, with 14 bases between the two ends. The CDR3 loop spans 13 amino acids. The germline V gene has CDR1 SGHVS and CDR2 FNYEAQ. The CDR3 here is CASRTGRGDEQFF. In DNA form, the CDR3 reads TGTGCCAGCAGGACAGGGAGGGGGGATGAGCAGTTCTTC.